This T cell receptor (beta chain) is from a study of T-cell memory formation after mild COVID-19. CDR1 is SGHRS, CDR2 YFSETQ, per germline. This CDR3 has 15 residues. V shed 0 bases and J shed 6 bases, with 10 bases lying between them. Points from the study as a whole: Among contracting clones, CD4+ were mainly CM/EM and CD8+ enriched in EMRA. There was a balanced CD4/CD8 profile in clones contracting day 15 to 85, and later expanders leaned CD4+.

TCRdb itself ran the 5' RACE reads through MiXCR, one entry per CDR3 protein. Among over 350,000 distinct CDR3 sequences listed, 20% to 30% were seen once. This clonotype was detected a few times. As yet, its antigen is unknown. This chain joins TRBV5-1 and TRBJ1-6; D gene uncertain. Material: PBMCs or a T cell subset sorted from them (not recorded which). The TCR sequence derives from an adult woman who had mild COVID-19 (a few samples of this study predate the infection). Cell type and time point are not known. The CDR3 region has the DNA TGCGCCAGCAGCTTGGGAGGCAGTAGTAATTCACCCCTCCACTTT. It specifies CASSLGGSSNSPLHF. Looking up the rest from reference TRBV5-1 and TRBJ1-6 gives the full variable domain: KAGVTQTPRYLIKTRGQQVTLSCSPISGHRSVSWYQQTPGQGLQFLFEYFSETQRNKGNFPGRFSGRQFSNSRSEMNVSTLELGDSALYLCASSLGGSSNSPLHFGNGTRLTVT.